Described below is a single TCR beta chain sequence and its context. Its specificity is unknown. Germline values: CDR1 DFQATT, CDR2 SNEGSKA (reference sequence). The CDR3 runs 15 residues. V was clipped by 3 bases and J by 0 bases, with 12 bases between them. The entry originates in a study of spatial heterogeneity in lung cancer. Overall study context: TCR and UMI combinations that were unique each appeared, on average, more than ten times in raw reads. Study outcomes and limitations: More often at tumor resection than at routine follow-up, ubiquitous expanded tumor TCRs were detected in the blood.

The presence of a unique molecular identifier marked each TCR cDNA molecule. TCRdb itself ran the 5' RACE reads through MiXCR, one entry per CDR3 protein. This table has around 87,000 distinct CDR3 sequences, over 9.5% appearing once. Time point of the sample: sample taken at primary tumor resection. Samples were donated by 72 untreated early-stage non-small cell lung cancer patients. Material: PBMCs, obtained at surgery. This receptor was taken from a male donor with early-stage non-small cell lung cancer. The chain has TRBV20-1 and TRBJ1-5, with a weak D call TRBD1 (6 bases). The CDR3 DNA reads as TGCAGTGCTAGCCTGGGACAACATAGCAATCAGCCCCAGCATTTT. Protein sequence: CSASLGQHSNQPQHF.